The source of this T cell receptor (beta chain) is a study of brain T cells in children with intractable seizures. Study findings and constraints: Only CDR3 sequence similarity suggested viral specificity, without known HCMV serostatus. Pre-surgery blood may have been undersampled, hiding some clones.

Concerning this clone: No antigen is known for it.

Germline CDR1 SGHDT, CDR2 YYEEEE. The CDR3 runs 16 residues. V was pared by 4 bases and J by 0 bases, with 10 bases of the junction left unmatched. Only cases whose brain tissue showed the highest T cell transcript signatures were sequenced. Before surgery, patients took at least one anti-epileptic drug. Sequencing was performed with immunoSEQ multiplex PCR; in TCRdb, only in-frame clones are kept and a portion is missing. This table has 110,000 or so clones, around 94% appearing once. The receptor comes from a boy in the first two years of life with hemimegalencephaly and intractable seizures. The V and J genes are TRBV5-6 and TRBJ2-7, with 7 bases that match TRBD2. The sequencing here drew on peripheral blood, taken at surgery. The CDR3 nucleotides read TGTGCCAGCAGCGGGGACTACGCGCGGAGCTCCTACGAGCAGTACTTC. Protein sequence: CASSGDYARSSYEQYF.